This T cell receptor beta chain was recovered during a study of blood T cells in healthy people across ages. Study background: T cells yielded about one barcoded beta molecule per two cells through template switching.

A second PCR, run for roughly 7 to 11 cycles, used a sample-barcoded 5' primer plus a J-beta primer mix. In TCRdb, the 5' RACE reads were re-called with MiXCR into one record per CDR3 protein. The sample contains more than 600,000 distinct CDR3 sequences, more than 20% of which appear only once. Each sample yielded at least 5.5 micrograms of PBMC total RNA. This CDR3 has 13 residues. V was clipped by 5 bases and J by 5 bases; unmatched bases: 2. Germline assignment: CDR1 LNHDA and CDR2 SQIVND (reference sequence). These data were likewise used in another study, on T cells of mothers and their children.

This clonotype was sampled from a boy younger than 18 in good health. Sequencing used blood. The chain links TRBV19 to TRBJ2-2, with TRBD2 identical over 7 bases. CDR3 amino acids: CASSGLVTGELFF. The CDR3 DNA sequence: TGTGCCAGTAGTGGACTAGTAACCGGGGAGCTGTTTTTT.